Detailed here is one T cell receptor (beta chain). What it binds is not known. Germline CDR1 reads SNHLY; CDR2 reads FYNNEI. The CDR3 is 13 residues long. After removal of 4 bases from V and 6 bases from J, the junction contained 5 bases not matched to a gene. This sample is part of a study of cytomegalovirus exposure and HLA in healthy donors. Turning to the study itself: Early on, a data release was issued that held roughly 80 million unique TCRs from HLA-typed donors. Study-level findings and limits: A later examination showed that TCR association rates differed by HLA locus, with DRB1 most and HLA-C fewest.

Vbeta (60) and Jbeta (13) primers were used in the PCR. The repertoire was sequenced with immunoSEQ multiplex PCR; TCRdb's copy has only in-frame clones and lacks some. The profile covers over 150,000 clones, with around 68% appearing a single time and less than 3% taken by the ten largest. The sequencing sample was made of PBMCs. The TCR originated in a middle-aged woman in good health and CMV-seropositive. This chain joins TRBV2 and TRBJ1-1, with 7 bases fitting TRBD1. DNA of the CDR3: TGTGCCAGCAGTGTCAGGGGGAGCGCTGAAGCTTTCTTT. This encodes CASSVRGSAEAFF.